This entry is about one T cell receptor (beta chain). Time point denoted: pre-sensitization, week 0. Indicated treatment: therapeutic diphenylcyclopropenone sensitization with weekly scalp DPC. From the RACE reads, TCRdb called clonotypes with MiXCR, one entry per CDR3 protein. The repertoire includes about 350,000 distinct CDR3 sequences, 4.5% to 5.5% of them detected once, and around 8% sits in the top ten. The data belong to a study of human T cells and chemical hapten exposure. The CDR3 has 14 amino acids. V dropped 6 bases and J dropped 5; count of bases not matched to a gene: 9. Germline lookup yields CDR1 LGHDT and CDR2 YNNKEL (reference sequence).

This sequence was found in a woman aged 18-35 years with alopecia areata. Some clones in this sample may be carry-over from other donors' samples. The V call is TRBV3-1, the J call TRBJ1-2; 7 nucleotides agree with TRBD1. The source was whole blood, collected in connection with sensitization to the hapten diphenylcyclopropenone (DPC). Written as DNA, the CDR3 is TGTGCCAGCAGTTTTGGGACAGATTCTTATGGCTACACCTTC. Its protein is CASSFGTDSYGYTF. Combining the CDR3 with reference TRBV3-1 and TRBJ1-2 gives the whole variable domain DTAVSQTPKYLVTQMGNDKSIKCEQNLGHDTMYWYKQDSKKFLKIMFSYNNKELIINETVPNRFSPKSPDKAHLNLHINSLELGDSAVYFCASSFGTDSYGYTFGSGTRLTVV.